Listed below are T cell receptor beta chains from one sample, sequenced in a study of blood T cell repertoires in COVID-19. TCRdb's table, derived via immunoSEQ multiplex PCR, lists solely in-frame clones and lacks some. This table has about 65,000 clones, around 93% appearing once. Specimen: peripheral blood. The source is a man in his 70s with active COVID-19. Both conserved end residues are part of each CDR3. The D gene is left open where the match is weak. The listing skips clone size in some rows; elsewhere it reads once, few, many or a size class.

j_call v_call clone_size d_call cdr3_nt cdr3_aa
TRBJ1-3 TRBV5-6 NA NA TGTGCCAGCAGCCTCCAACAGGAGAGCTCTGGAAACACCATATATTTT CASSLQQESSGNTIYF
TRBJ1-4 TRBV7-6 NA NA TGTGCCAGCAGCCCGACCGCGGGGACTGCCATGGGGGAACTGTTTTTT CASSPTAGTAMGELFF
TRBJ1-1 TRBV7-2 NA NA TGTGCCAGCAGTGTACAGATGAACACTGAAGCTTTCTTT CASSVQMNTEAFF
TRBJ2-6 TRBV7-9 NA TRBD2 TGTGCCAGCAGCTCCGGGACTACCGGCTCTGGGGCCAACGTCCTGACTTTC CASSSGTTGSGANVLTF
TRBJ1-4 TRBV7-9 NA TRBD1 TGTGCCAGCAGCTTAGTAGGGGGCCGAGAAAAACTGTTTTTT CASSLVGGREKLFF
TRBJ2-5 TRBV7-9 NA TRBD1 TGTGCCAGCAGTGGACAGGTTCAAGAGACCCAGTACTTC CASSGQVQETQYF
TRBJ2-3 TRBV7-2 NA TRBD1 TGTGCCAGCAGCTTAACCACCGGGACAGGGATGGATACGCAGTATTTT CASSLTTGTGMDTQYF
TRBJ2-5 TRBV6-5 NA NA TGTGCCAGCAGCGTCGACTACCCGGAGACCCAGTACTTC CASSVDYPETQYF
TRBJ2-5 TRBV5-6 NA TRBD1 TGTGCCAGCAGTCCAGGGGGCCCTCGGGAGACCCAGTACTTC CASSPGGPRETQYF
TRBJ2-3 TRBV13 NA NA TGTGCCAGCAGCTTAGTGCGGGCCGATCCGCAGTATTTT CASSLVRADPQYF
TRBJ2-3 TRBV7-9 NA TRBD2 TGTGCCAGCAGCTTTATACTAGCGGGGGGGTTGGATACGCAGTATTTT CASSFILAGGLDTQYF
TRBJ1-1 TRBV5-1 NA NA TGCGCCAGCAACCCCGGGGGTCAGGGAAACACTGAAGCTTTCTTT CASNPGGQGNTEAFF
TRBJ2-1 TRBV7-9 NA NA TGTGCCAGCAGCTTATCGGGTGAGCAGTTCTTC CASSLSGEQFF
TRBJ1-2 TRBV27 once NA TGTGCCAGCAGTTTGAGGGAGAACTATGGCTACACCTTC CASSLRENYGYTF
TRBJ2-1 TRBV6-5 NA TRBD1 TGTGCCAGCAGTTACTCGATCAGGGGGCAGGGTGAGCAGTTCTTC CASSYSIRGQGEQFF
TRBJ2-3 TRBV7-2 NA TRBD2 TGTGCCAGCAGCTTAGCCGCTGGGGGGGGTGATACGCAGTATTTT CASSLAAGGGDTQYF
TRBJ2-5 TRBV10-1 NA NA TGCGCCAGCCCTCCGGAGGCCGGCCAAGAGACCCAGTACTTC CASPPEAGQETQYF
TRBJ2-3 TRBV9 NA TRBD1 TGTGCCAGCAGCGTATTTAGGGGGCCTCCTTCCTATAGCACAGATACGCAGTATTTT CASSVFRGPPSYSTDTQYF
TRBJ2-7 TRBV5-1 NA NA TGCGCCAGCAGCTCAAACTACGAGCAGTACTTC CASSSNYEQYF
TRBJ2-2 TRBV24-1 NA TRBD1 TGTGCCACCAGTGCCCGGACAGGGCCCACCGGGGAGCTGTTTTTT CATSARTGPTGELFF
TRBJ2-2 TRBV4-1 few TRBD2 TGCGCCAGCAGCCACGCGTCGGATCGGGGGGGTGGTACCGGGGAGCTGTTTTTT CASSHASDRGGGTGELFF
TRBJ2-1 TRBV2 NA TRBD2 TGTGCCAGCAGCGATATAGCGGGGGGGTTCTACAATGAGCAGTTCTTC CASSDIAGGFYNEQFF
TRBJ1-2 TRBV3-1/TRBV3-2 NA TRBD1 TGTGCCAGCAGCCAAACAGGGGGAGTAGAGGGCTACACCTTC CASSQTGGVEGYTF
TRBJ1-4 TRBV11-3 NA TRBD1 TGTGCCAGCAGCCCAGGACAGGGCAACTCACTTAATGAAAAACTGTTTTTT CASSPGQGNSLNEKLFF
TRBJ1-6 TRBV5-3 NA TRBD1 TGTGCCAGAAGCGGCTCAGGGGGCGCAGAGGATGGAAGCTCCTATAATTCACCCCTCCACTTT CARSGSGGAEDGSSYNSPLHF
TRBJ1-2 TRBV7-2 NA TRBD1 TGTGCCAGCAGCTTAGAAGGGGGCCAAAGCTATGGCTACACCTTC CASSLEGGQSYGYTF
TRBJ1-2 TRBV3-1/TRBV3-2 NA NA TGTGCCAGCAGCCAAGATTGGGGGAGGTCTGGCTACACCTTC CASSQDWGRSGYTF
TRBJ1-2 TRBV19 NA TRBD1 TGTGCCAGTAGTCCAAGGACAGGGGGTTTTGTCTATGGCTACACCTTC CASSPRTGGFVYGYTF
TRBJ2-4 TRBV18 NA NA TGTGCCAGCTCACCACCGGGCAGTCCGAAAAACATTCAGTACTTC CASSPPGSPKNIQYF
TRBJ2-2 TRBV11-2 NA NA TGTGCCAGCAGTCCAGCTCGGGCCGGGGAGCTGTTTTTT CASSPARAGELFF
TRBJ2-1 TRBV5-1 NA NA TGCGCCAGCAGCCTCCGGGACACCTACAATGAGCAGTTCTTC CASSLRDTYNEQFF
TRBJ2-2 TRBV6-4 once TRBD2 TGTGCCAGCAGTGCCACTAGCGGGACCCTCGAACTGTTTTTT CASSATSGTLELFF
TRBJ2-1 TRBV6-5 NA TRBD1 TGTGCCAGCAGTTGGGACAGCCAACTCTCCTACAATGAGCAGTTCTTC CASSWDSQLSYNEQFF
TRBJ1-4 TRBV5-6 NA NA TGTGCCAGCAGCTTTTCCCTCCTGGGGGCGGCTAATGAAAAACTGTTTTTT CASSFSLLGAANEKLFF
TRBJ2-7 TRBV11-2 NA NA TGTGCCAGCAGCAACGTACAGGGTCGCAAGCAGTACTTC CASSNVQGRKQYF
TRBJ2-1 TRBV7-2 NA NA TGTGCCAGCAGCTTAACCTTGGGGCCCTACAATGAGCAGTTCTTC CASSLTLGPYNEQFF
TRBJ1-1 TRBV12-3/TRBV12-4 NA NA TGTGCCAGCAGTTTTGAGCAGAACACTGAAGCTTTCTTT CASSFEQNTEAFF
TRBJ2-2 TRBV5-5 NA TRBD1 TGTGCCAGCAGCATCACAGGGGGCGCGAACACCGGGGAGCTGTTTTTT CASSITGGANTGELFF
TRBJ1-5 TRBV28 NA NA TGTGCCAGCAGCCGCGGACAGATTAATCAGCCCCAGCATTTT CASSRGQINQPQHF
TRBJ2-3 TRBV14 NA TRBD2 TGTGCCAGCAGCATGGGTTCCCGGTGGACTAGCAACACAGATACGCAGTATTTT CASSMGSRWTSNTDTQYF
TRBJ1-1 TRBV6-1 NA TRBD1 TGTGCCAGCAGTGAATGGACAGGGTTGACTGAAGCTTTCTTT CASSEWTGLTEAFF
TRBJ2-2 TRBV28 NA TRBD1 TGTGCCAGCAGTACACGCAAGGGGGCGGTCACCGGGGAGCTGTTTTTT CASSTRKGAVTGELFF
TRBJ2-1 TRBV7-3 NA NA TGTGCCAGCAGCTTGATGCACCCGAGCTCCTACAATGAGCAGTTCTTC CASSLMHPSSYNEQFF
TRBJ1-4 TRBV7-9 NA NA TGTGCCAGCAGCGACTCGGGACTGGTAATGTCACCGGAACCCCCTGATTTT CASSDSGLVMSPEPPDF
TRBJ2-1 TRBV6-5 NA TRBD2 TGTGCCAGCGACCGCGGGGGCGGGGGGGCTGAGCAGTTCTTC CASDRGGGGAEQFF
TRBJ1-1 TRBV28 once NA TGTGCCAGCAGATGGCCCGGGGGGGGCACTGAAGCTTTCTTT CASRWPGGGTEAFF
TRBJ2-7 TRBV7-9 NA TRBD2 TGTGCCAGCAGCTACCTCGGCGGGGGTTTCTACGAGCAGTACTTC CASSYLGGGFYEQYF
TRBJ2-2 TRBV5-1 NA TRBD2 TGCGCCAGCAGCTGGACTAGCGGGGGCAACACCGGGGAGCTGTTTTTT CASSWTSGGNTGELFF
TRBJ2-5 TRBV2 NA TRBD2 TGTGCCAGCAGTGAAGGCATAGCGGGGGGACATACATTACAAGAGACCCAGTACTTC CASSEGIAGGHTLQETQYF
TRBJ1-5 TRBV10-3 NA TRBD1 TGTGCCATCAGTAAAGACATGGACAGGGACCAGCCCCAGCATTTT CAISKDMDRDQPQHF